What follows describes a single T cell receptor (beta chain). This entry comes from a study of blood T cells in healthy people across ages. V was pared by 3 bases and J by 2 bases, with 11 bases between. The CDR3 contains 16 residues. The germline V gene encodes CDR1 MNHEY and CDR2 SVGAGI. Primers used in a second PCR of roughly 7 to 11 cycles were a sample-barcoded 5' primer and a J-beta primer mix. Using its own MiXCR run on the 5' RACE reads, TCRdb lists one record per CDR3 protein. The repertoire has about 640,000 distinct CDR3 sequences, roughly three fifths of them found once; the top ten carry roughly 34%. The draw of peripheral blood yielded ten milliliters from each donor.

This TCR was recovered from a man aged 55 to 69 in good health. This chain connects TRBV6-5 to TRBJ2-6; D perhaps matches TRBD1 (5 bases). The sample comprised blood. The DNA for the CDR3 is TGTGCCAGCAGTTATCAGGGCCACACTGGGGCCAACGTCCTGACTTTC. Amino acids: CASSYQGHTGANVLTF.